These T cell receptor beta chains were read from a single sample in a study of T cell clones after liver transplantation. Clones were sequenced by immunoSEQ multiplex PCR, and TCRdb holds only the in-frame ones, with some missing. The sample contains around 60,000 clones, 71% of which appear only once. Specimen: CD4+ T cells from blood, collected before liver transplant. These receptors all stem from a human donor who received a liver transplant. CDR3s include the opening cysteine and the closing phenylalanine or tryptophan. A D gene is named only where the DNA matches it firmly. Clone size appears in some rows only: once, few, many, or a class for an expanded clone.

d_gene	j_gene	len	abundance	v_gene	CDR3aa	CDR3nt
.	TRBJ1-2	13	.	TRBV2	CASLEAGLYGYTF	TGTGCCAGCCTAGAAGCCGGGTTGTATGGCTACACCTTC
.	TRBJ1-1	17	.	TRBV4-1	CASSQDRRGAGNTEAFF	TGCGCCAGCAGCCAAGATCGACGGGGGGCAGGGAACACTGAAGCTTTCTTT
.	TRBJ2-7	14	many	TRBV2	CASSRTATHYEQYF	TGTGCCAGCAGTCGGACAGCTACACACTACGAGCAGTACTTC
.	TRBJ2-2	13	.	TRBV6-5	CASRAPPAGELFF	TGTGCCAGCAGAGCCCCACCGGCCGGGGAGCTGTTTTTT
.	TRBJ2-1	15	.	TRBV5-4	CASSLAGSSYNEQFF	TGTGCCAGCAGCTTGGCGGGGAGTTCCTACAATGAGCAGTTCTTC
TRBD2	TRBJ2-1	20	once	TRBV15	CATSRDRASGGTQHYNEQFF	TGTGCCACCAGCAGAGATCGGGCTAGCGGGGGTACCCAACACTACAATGAGCAGTTCTTC
TRBD1	TRBJ2-3	17	.	TRBV9	CASSERPRTGGTDTQYF	TGTGCCAGCAGCGAGCGGCCGCGGACAGGGGGCACAGATACGCAGTATTTT
TRBD1	TRBJ1-2	13	few	TRBV27	CASSLPGGLGYTF	TGTGCCAGCAGTCTACCAGGGGGGCTAGGCTACACCTTC
TRBD1	TRBJ1-2	13	.	TRBV14	CASSPRGKYGYTF	TGTGCCAGCAGCCCCAGGGGGAAGTATGGCTACACCTTC
.	TRBJ2-3	15	.	TRBV7-9	CASSLWRGPTDTQYF	TGTGCCAGCAGCTTATGGCGGGGGCCCACAGATACGCAGTATTTT
.	TRBJ1-2	15	.	TRBV16	CASSQSRAANYGYTF	TGTGCCAGCAGCCAATCGAGGGCGGCTAACTATGGCTACACCTTC
TRBD1	TRBJ2-7	12	.	TRBV5-1	CASSLDRGEQYF	TGCGCCAGCAGCCTGGACAGGGGCGAGCAGTACTTC
.	TRBJ1-5	16	few	TRBV28	CASSLSGEGSNQPQHF	TGTGCCAGCAGTTTATCGGGGGAGGGGAGCAATCAGCCCCAGCATTTT
.	TRBJ2-2	13	few	TRBV2	CASSERQSGELFF	TGTGCCAGCAGTGAGCGGCAGAGCGGGGAGCTGTTTTTT
TRBD1	TRBJ1-1	14	.	TRBV7-6	CASSQQDRGTEAFF	TGTGCCAGCAGCCAGCAGGACAGGGGAACTGAAGCTTTCTTT
.	TRBJ2-2	16	.	TRBV5-6	CASSPRGRIHTGELFF	TGTGCCAGCAGCCCCCGTGGCAGAATACACACCGGGGAGCTGTTTTTT
.	TRBJ2-7	14	many	TRBV6-5	CASRLTGPSYEQYF	TGTGCCAGCAGATTGACAGGACCCTCCTACGAGCAGTACTTC
TRBD1	TRBJ1-1	14	once	TRBV2	CASAEGASGTEAFF	TGTGCCAGCGCCGAGGGGGCCTCGGGAACTGAAGCTTTCTTT
.	TRBJ1-5	13	.	TRBV2	CASRPTGLQPQHF	TGTGCCAGCAGACCAACAGGCCTCCAGCCCCAGCATTTT
.	TRBJ1-4	13	.	TRBV7-9	CASTGSGNEKLFF	TGTGCCAGCACAGGAAGCGGTAATGAAAAACTGTTTTTT
.	TRBJ2-2	14	few	TRBV30	CAWSAQRYTGELFF	TGTGCCTGGAGTGCACAGAGATACACCGGGGAGCTGTTTTTT
TRBD2	TRBJ2-3	15	.	TRBV2	CASRGAGGSTDTQYF	TGTGCCAGCAGAGGAGCGGGGGGTAGCACAGATACGCAGTATTTT
TRBD1	TRBJ2-2	14	.	TRBV9	CASSLGTGIGELFF	TGTGCCAGCAGCCTCGGGACAGGGATCGGGGAGCTGTTTTTT
.	TRBJ1-3	13	many	TRBV5-1	CASSLGGVGTIYF	TGCGCCAGCAGCTTGGGCGGTGTAGGCACCATATATTTT
TRBD1	TRBJ2-2	18	many	TRBV27	CASSLSLYRGRRAGELFF	TGTGCCAGCAGTTTATCACTGTACAGGGGGCGGAGGGCCGGGGAGCTGTTTTTT
.	TRBJ2-7	14	.	TRBV27	CASSINRDSYEQYF	TGTGCCAGCAGTATCAACAGGGACTCCTACGAGCAGTACTTC
TRBD1	TRBJ2-2	17	.	TRBV4-1	CASSPHTGGSNTGELFF	TGCGCCAGCAGCCCGCATACAGGGGGCAGTAACACCGGGGAGCTGTTTTTT
TRBD2	TRBJ2-2	14	.	TRBV5-4	CASSGTIHPGELFF	TGTGCCAGCAGCGGGACTATTCACCCCGGGGAGCTGTTTTTT
.	TRBJ2-2	14	.	TRBV2	CASRETPNTGELFF	TGTGCCAGCAGAGAGACACCGAACACCGGGGAGCTGTTTTTT
TRBD1	TRBJ2-7	16	.	TRBV7-9	CASSGVSGGKWYEQYF	TGTGCCAGCAGTGGGGTATCAGGGGGCAAATGGTACGAGCAGTACTTC
TRBD1	TRBJ1-4	16	.	TRBV28	CASRIPGTGVYEKLFF	TGTGCCAGCAGGATCCCCGGGACAGGGGTGTATGAAAAACTGTTTTTT
.	TRBJ2-6	15	.	TRBV6-1	CASSGQIYGANVLTF	TGTGCCAGCAGTGGACAAATTTATGGGGCCAACGTCCTGACTTTC
.	TRBJ2-3	14	.	TRBV6-6	CASSYVQGTDTQYF	TGTGCCAGCAGTTACGTGCAGGGGACAGATACGCAGTATTTT
.	TRBJ1-1	14	.	TRBV5-1	CASRVQSGDTEAFF	TGCGCCAGCAGGGTTCAGTCAGGCGACACTGAAGCTTTCTTT
.	TRBJ2-6	17	.	TRBV9	CASSVGSGGTGANVLTF	TGTGCCAGCAGCGTAGGTTCAGGGGGGACTGGGGCCAACGTCCTGACTTTC
TRBD1	TRBJ2-7	14	.	TRBV5-1	CASRTGSLTYEQYF	TGCGCCAGTAGGACAGGGTCCTTGACCTACGAGCAGTACTTC
.	TRBJ2-4	13	.	TRBV7-2	CASSSSVRNIQYF	TGTGCCAGCAGCAGCAGCGTAAGGAACATTCAGTACTTC
TRBD2	TRBJ2-7	12	.	TRBV6-1	CASSWGGDEQYF	TGTGCCAGCAGCTGGGGGGGAGACGAGCAGTACTTC
TRBD1	TRBJ1-4	15	once	TRBV27	CASSLSPQGAEKLFF	TGTGCCAGCAGTTTATCGCCTCAGGGGGCAGAAAAACTGTTTTTT
TRBD1	TRBJ1-2	14	.	TRBV7-2	CASSPRQGNYGYTF	TGTGCCAGCAGCCCTCGACAGGGTAACTATGGCTACACCTTC
TRBD1	TRBJ1-2	14	once	TRBV6-1	CASRPGQGAAGYTF	TGTGCCAGCAGGCCCGGACAGGGGGCTGCTGGCTACACCTTC
TRBD1	TRBJ2-2	15	once	TRBV18	CASSLGTVNTGELFF	TGTGCCAGCTCACTGGGGACAGTGAACACCGGGGAGCTGTTTTTT
TRBD2	TRBJ2-3	16	once	TRBV7-2	CASSPTSGGIPDTQYF	TGTGCCAGCAGCCCAACTAGCGGGGGTATCCCAGATACGCAGTATTTT
TRBD1	TRBJ1-2	15	.	TRBV6-5	CASMAGTGGDYGYTF	TGTGCCAGCATGGCCGGGACAGGGGGCGACTATGGCTACACCTTC
.	TRBJ2-3	16	.	TRBV4-1	CASSQGLAVSTDTQYF	TGCGCCAGCAGCCAAGGATTAGCGGTTAGCACAGATACGCAGTATTTT
TRBD1	TRBJ1-6	13	.	TRBV2	CASISQGTPPLHF	TGTGCCAGCATTTCACAGGGGACGCCACCCCTCCACTTT
TRBD1	TRBJ2-1	16	.	TRBV6-1	CASSEAPRGPYNEQFF	TGTGCCAGCAGTGAGGCGCCCAGGGGGCCCTACAATGAGCAGTTCTTC
.	TRBJ1-4	17	few	TRBV18	CASSPLERRKDNEKLFF	TGTGCCAGCTCACCCCTTGAACGGCGGAAGGATAATGAAAAACTGTTTTTT
TRBD1	TRBJ2-7	13	.	TRBV7-7	CASSFKDRDEQYF	TGTGCTAGCAGCTTTAAGGACAGGGACGAGCAGTACTTC
TRBD2	TRBJ2-1	15	.	TRBV6-4	CASSDPGLGVDEQFF	TGTGCCAGCAGCGATCCGGGACTAGGGGTCGATGAGCAGTTCTTC
TRBD2	TRBJ2-3	16	.	TRBV4-1	CASSQGAGGPTDTQYF	TGCGCCAGCAGCCAGGGAGCGGGGGGCCCCACAGATACGCAGTATTTT
TRBD1	TRBJ1-2	15	.	TRBV10-3	CAISEFTGASYGYTF	TGTGCCATCAGTGAGTTCACAGGGGCCAGCTATGGCTACACCTTC
TRBD1	TRBJ1-6	14	.	TRBV7-6	CASSDQGVGSPLHF	TGTGCCAGCAGCGACCAGGGGGTTGGCTCACCCCTCCACTTT
.	TRBJ1-4	16	.	TRBV7-9	CASSLVVGETLEKLFF	TGTGCCAGCAGCTTAGTGGTTGGGGAGACTCTCGAAAAACTGTTTTTT
.	TRBJ1-6	14	few	TRBV2	CASASGRSNSPLHF	TGTGCCAGCGCTAGTGGCAGAAGCAATTCACCCCTCCACTTT
TRBD2	TRBJ2-1	16	.	TRBV29-1	CSVEAGGRLRLDEQFF	TGCAGCGTTGAAGCGGGGGGGCGTCTTCGTTTGGATGAGCAGTTCTTC